This T cell receptor (beta chain) is drawn from a study of CD8+ T cells in alopecia areata. On this clone: The antigen is unknown. It differs at one base from a far larger clone, so likely a read error. The sample holds other DNA sequences that translate to the same CDR3.

The germline gives CDR1 SGHTA, CDR2 FQGTGA. Trimming removed 5 bases at V and 6 bases at J, with 11 bases between. The CDR3 loop spans 13 amino acids. Study conclusions and caveats: Normal scalp had lower clonality than lesional scalp, with alopecia totalis/universalis lesions showing this most strongly. Uncertainty about whether baseline CD8+ expansion is linked to response remains, with one nonresponder.

cDNA reverse transcribed from extracted RNA served as the sequencing template. The protocol was immunoSEQ multiplex PCR, while the TCRdb copy is restricted to in-frame clones and leaves out a portion. The sample contains roughly 76,000 clones, approximately 28% of which appear only once. Treatment reported: oral pan-JAK inhibitor, 5-10 mg twice daily. Those with alopecia areata gave lesional scalp punch biopsies and peripheral blood. The specimen comprised CD8+ T cells sorted from blood, sampled at week 4, from a patient treated with tofacitinib. The source is a human donor with alopecia areata. The chain is built from TRBV7-3 and TRBJ2-1, with D tentatively TRBD2 (5 bases). CDR3 nucleotide sequence: TGTGCCAGCAGCCAAGAGGGTTCCAATGAGCAGTTCTTC. Translated: CASSQEGSNEQFF.